One and the same sample provided the 8 T cell receptor beta chains below, sequenced in a study of regulatory T cells in long-lasting Graves disease. iRepertoire HTBI primers and Arm-PCR of CDR3 regions built TCR beta libraries. TCRdb re-called the multiplex PCR reads with MiXCR, one entry per CDR3 protein. The table includes 580,000 or so distinct CDR3 sequences, approximately 16% detected once. As for time point: newly diagnosed GD, antithyroid drugs for less than 3 months. PBMC-extracted RNA yielded the TCR library. The same data also went into a second study, on T cells in Graves' hyperthyroidism and ophthalmopathy.

This sample comprised peripheral blood mononuclear cells (PBMCs), obtained at new diagnosis, from a patient treated with antithyroid drugs. These receptors were taken from a man aged 18 to 30 with Graves disease.

The table lists this clonotype with many counts. CDR3 coding DNA: TGCAGTGCTAGAGTTAGCAGCGGGAGGACCGGGGAGCTGTTTTTT. This codes for CSARVSSGRTGELFF. The chain is built from TRBV20-1 and TRBJ2-2; 9 nucleotides align to TRBD2. The CDR3 consists of 15 residues. Germline V gives CDR1 DFQATT, CDR2 SNEGSKA (reference sequence). J gave up 5 bases and V 1 base, and 5 bases lay outside the gene matches.

CDR3 in DNA: TGTGCCAGCAGTTTGTGGCAGCCTAATGAAAAACTGTTTTTT. It codes for CASSLWQPNEKLFF. This chain links TRBV12-3 or TRBV12-4 with TRBJ1-4, with D unresolved. The CDR3 runs 14 residues. Trimming cost V 3 bases and J 3 bases, with 8 bases left between them.

CDR3: CASRGRQAEGKKEGYTF. CDR3 DNA sequence: TGTGCCAGCAGGGGTAGACAGGCCGAGGGGAAGAAGGAGGGCTACACCTTC. The chain couples TRBV7-9 to TRBJ1-2; D may be TRBD1 (6 bases). V was shortened by 6 bases and J by 8 bases, with 28 bases between the two germline ends. CDR1 is SEHNR and CDR2 is FQNEAQ in the germline V gene (reference sequence). There are 17 residues in the CDR3.

The chain has TRBV5-5 and TRBJ1-4; D ambiguous. The CDR3 sequence is 12 residues long. Germline loops: CDR1 SGHKS, CDR2 YYEKEE (reference sequence). The ends were cut back, 1 base at V and 10 bases at J, with 8 bases in the middle. The CDR3 coding sequence is TGTGCCAGCAGCTTGCCAAGCGGAAAACTGTTTTTT. Amino acids: CASSLPSGKLFF. The whole variable domain, filled in from reference TRBV5-5 and TRBJ1-4, reads DAGVTQSPTHLIKTRGQQVTLRCSPISGHKSVSWYQQVLGQGPQFIFQYYEKEERGRGNFPDRFSARQFPNYSSELNVNALLLGDSALYLCASSLPSGKLFFGSGTQLSVL.

The sample holds many counts of this clonotype. The rearrangement links TRBV11-1 to TRBJ1-1; D not resolved. The CDR3 extends over 14 amino acids. V was clipped by 2 bases and J by 1 base, with 8 bases between them. The germline V gene has CDR1 SGHAT and CDR2 FQDESV (reference sequence). The CDR3 DNA reads TGTGCCAGCAGCTTAACGATCACGAACACTGAAGCTTTCTTT. It specifies CASSLTITNTEAFF. Variable domain in full (rest from reference TRBV11-1 and TRBJ1-1): EAEVAQSPRYKITEKSQAVAFWCDPISGHATLYWYRQILGQGPELLVQFQDESVVDDSQLPKDRFSAERLKGVDSTLKIQPAELGDSAMYLCASSLTITNTEAFFGQGTRLTVV.

The table lists this clonotype with a few counts. This rearrangement joins TRBV6-9 to TRBJ2-7; 9 positions match TRBD2. Germline V gene data show CDR1 as MNHGY and CDR2 as SVAAGI. The CDR3 contains 16 residues. V shed 3 bases and J 6 bases; nucleotides not matched to a gene: 12. The CDR3, as DNA: TGTGCCAGCAGTTACGGCCCGACTAGCGGCACGGGCGAGCAGTACTTC. It translates to CASSYGPTSGTGEQYF.

This clonotype showed up just a few times. The chain employs TRBV5-1 and TRBJ2-3; D remains unclear. V lost 5 bases to trimming and J lost 2 bases, with 12 bases between them. Germline V gene data show CDR1 as SGHRS and CDR2 as YFSETQ. The CDR3 sequence is 14 residues long. CDR3 region: CASRSLNNTDTQYF. The CDR3 DNA follows: TGCGCCAGCAGGTCCCTAAACAACACAGATACGCAGTATTTT.

This clonotype was seen at least ten times. The genes are TRBV6-5 and TRBJ2-5, with D perhaps matching TRBD2 (6 bases). CDR1 MNHEY and CDR2 SVGAGI come from the germline V gene. Trimming pared 2 bases from V and 5 bases from J, leaving 15 bases between. The CDR3 extends over 15 amino acids. CDR3 amino acids: CASSYGGGGIETQYF. The DNA of the CDR3 is TGTGCCAGCAGTTACGGGGGTGGCGGGATCGAGACCCAGTACTTC.